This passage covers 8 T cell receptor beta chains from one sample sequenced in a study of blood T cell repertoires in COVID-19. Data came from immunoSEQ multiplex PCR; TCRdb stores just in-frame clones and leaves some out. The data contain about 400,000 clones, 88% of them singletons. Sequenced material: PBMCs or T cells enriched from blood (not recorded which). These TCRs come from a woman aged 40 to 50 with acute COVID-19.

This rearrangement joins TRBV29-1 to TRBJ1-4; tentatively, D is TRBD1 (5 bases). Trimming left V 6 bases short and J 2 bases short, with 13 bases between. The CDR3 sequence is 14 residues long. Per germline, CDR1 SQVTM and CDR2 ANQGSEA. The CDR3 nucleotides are TGCAGCGTGGGGGACTGGGGGACTAATGAAAAACTGTTTTTT. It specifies CSVGDWGTNEKLFF.

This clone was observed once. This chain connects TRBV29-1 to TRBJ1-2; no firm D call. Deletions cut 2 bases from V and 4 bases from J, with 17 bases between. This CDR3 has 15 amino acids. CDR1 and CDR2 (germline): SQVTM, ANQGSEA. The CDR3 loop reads CSVERETDRGYGYTF. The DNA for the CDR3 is TGCAGCGTTGAAAGAGAAACAGACCGGGGCTATGGCTACACCTTC.

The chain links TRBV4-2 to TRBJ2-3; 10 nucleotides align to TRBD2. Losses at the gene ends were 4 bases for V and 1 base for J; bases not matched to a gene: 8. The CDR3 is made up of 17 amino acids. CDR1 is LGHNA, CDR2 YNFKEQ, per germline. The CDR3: CASSPSGLAGGTDTQYF. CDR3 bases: TGTGCCAGCAGCCCTAGTGGGCTAGCGGGGGGCACAGATACGCAGTATTTT.

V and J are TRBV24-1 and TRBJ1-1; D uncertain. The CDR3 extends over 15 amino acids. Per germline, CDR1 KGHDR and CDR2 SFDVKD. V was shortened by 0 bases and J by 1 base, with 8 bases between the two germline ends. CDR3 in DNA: TGTGCCACCAGTGATTTGCACAGAAAGAACACTGAAGCTTTCTTT. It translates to CATSDLHRKNTEAFF.

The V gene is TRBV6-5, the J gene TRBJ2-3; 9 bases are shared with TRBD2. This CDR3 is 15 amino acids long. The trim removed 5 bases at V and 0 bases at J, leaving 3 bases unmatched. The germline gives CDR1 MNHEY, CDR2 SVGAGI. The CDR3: CASSTSGLSTDTQYF. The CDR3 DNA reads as TGTGCCAGCAGTACTAGCGGGTTAAGCACAGATACGCAGTATTTT.

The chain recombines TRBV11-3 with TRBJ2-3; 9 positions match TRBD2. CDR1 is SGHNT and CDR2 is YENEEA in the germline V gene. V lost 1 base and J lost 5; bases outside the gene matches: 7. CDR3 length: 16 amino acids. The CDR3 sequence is CASSLGAGGPGDTQYF. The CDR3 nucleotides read TGTGCCAGCAGCTTAGGCGCGGGGGGGCCGGGAGATACGCAGTATTTT.

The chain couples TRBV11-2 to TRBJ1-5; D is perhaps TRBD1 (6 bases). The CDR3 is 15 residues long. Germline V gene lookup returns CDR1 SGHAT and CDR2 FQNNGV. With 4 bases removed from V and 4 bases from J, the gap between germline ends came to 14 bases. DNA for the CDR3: TGTGCCAGCAGCTCGACAGGTTTGGGGAATCAGCCCCAGCATTTT. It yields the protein CASSSTGLGNQPQHF.

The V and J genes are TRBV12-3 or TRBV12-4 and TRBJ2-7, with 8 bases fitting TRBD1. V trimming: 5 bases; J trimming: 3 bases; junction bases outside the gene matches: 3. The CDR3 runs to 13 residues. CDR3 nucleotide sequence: TGTGCCAGCAGTGCAACAGGGGGCTACGAGCAGTACTTC. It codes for CASSATGGYEQYF.